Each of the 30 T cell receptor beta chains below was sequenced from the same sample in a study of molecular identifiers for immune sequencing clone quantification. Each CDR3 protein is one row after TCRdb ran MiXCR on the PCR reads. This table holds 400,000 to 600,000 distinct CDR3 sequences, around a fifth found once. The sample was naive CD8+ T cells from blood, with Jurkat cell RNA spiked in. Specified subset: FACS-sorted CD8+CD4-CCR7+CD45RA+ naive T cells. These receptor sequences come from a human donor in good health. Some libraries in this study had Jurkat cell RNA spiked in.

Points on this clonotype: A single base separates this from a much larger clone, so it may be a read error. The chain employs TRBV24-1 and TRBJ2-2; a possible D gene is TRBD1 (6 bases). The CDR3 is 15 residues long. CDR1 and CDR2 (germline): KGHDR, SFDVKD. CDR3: CATSDFGTYTRELFF. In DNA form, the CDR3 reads TGTGCCACCAGTGATTTCGGGACATACACCAGGGAGCTGTTTTTT.

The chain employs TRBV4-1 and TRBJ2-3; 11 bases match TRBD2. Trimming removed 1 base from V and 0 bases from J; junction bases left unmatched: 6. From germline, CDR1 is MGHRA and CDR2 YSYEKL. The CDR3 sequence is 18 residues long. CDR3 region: CASSQVASGGISTDTQYF. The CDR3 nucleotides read TGCGCCAGCAGCCAAGTGGCTAGCGGGGGGATTAGCACAGATACGCAGTATTTT.

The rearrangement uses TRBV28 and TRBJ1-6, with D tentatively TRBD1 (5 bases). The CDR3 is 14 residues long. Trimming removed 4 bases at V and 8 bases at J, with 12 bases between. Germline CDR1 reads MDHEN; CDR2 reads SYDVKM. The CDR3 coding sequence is TGTGCCAGCAGTTATCGGGGGAGGGATTCACCCCTCCACTTT. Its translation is CASSYRGRDSPLHF. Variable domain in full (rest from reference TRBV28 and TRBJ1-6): DVKVTQSSRYLVKRTGEKVFLECVQDMDHENMFWYRQDPGLGLRLIYFSYDVKMKEKGDIPEGYSVSREKKERFSLILESASTNQTSMYLCASSYRGRDSPLHFGNGTRLTVT.

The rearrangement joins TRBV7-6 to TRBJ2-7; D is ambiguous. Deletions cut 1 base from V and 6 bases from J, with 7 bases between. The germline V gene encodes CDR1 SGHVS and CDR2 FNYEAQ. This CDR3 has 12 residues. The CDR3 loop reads CASSLGRLEQYF. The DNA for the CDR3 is TGTGCCAGCAGCTTAGGGCGGCTCGAGCAGTACTTC.

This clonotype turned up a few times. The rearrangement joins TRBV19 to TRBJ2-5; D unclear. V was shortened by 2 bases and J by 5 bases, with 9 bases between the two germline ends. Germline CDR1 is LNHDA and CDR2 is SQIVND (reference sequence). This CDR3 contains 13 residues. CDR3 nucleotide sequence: TGTGCCAGTAGTATATGGCATGTGGAGACCCAGTACTTC. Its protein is CASSIWHVETQYF.

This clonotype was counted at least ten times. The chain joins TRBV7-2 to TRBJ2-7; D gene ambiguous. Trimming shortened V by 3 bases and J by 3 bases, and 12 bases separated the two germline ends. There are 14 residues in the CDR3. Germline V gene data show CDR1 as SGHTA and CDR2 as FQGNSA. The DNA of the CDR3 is TGTGCCAGCAGCTTCTATGGGTTCGGCTACGAGCAGTACTTC. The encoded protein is CASSFYGFGYEQYF.

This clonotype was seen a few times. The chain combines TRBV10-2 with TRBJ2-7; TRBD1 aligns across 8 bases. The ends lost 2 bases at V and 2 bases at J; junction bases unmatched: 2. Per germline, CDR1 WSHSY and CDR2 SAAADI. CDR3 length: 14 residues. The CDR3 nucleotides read TGCGCCAGCAGTGAGGAGACAGGGGCCTACGAGCAGTACTTC. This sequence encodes CASSEETGAYEQYF.

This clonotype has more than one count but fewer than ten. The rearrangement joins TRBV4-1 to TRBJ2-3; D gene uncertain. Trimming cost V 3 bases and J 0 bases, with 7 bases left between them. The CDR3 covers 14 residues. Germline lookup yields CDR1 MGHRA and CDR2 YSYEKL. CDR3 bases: TGCGCCAGCAGCCAGCAAAGTAGCACAGATACGCAGTATTTT. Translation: CASSQQSSTDTQYF.

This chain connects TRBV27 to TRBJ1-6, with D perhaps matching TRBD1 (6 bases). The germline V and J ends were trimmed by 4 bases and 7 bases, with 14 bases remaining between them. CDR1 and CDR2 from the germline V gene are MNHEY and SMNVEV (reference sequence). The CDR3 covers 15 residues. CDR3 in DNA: TGTGCCAGCAGTTCTGGGGGGCGAGGGAATTCACCCCTCCACTTT. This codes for CASSSGGRGNSPLHF.

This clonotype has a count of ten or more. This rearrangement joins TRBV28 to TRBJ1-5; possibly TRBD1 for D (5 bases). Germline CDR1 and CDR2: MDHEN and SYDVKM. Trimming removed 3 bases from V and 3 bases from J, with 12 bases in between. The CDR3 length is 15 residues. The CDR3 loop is CASSLPGTDNQPQHF. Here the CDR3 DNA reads TGTGCCAGCAGTTTGCCTGGGACGGACAATCAGCCCCAGCATTTT. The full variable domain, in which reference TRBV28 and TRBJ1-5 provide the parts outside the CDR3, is DVKVTQSSRYLVKRTGEKVFLECVQDMDHENMFWYRQDPGLGLRLIYFSYDVKMKEKGDIPEGYSVSREKKERFSLILESASTNQTSMYLCASSLPGTDNQPQHFGDGTRLSIL.

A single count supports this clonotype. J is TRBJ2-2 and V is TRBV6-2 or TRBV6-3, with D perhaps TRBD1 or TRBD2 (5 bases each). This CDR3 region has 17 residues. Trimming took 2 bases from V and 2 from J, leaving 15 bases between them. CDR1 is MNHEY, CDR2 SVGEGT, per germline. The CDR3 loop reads CASSYLWDEINTGELFF. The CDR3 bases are TGTGCCAGCAGTTACCTGTGGGACGAAATAAACACCGGGGAGCTGTTTTTT.

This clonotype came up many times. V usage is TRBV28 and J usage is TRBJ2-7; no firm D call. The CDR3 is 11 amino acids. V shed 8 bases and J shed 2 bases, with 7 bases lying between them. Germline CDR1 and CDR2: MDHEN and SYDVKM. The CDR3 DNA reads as TGTGCCAGCCTTGGTCCCTACGAGCAGTACTTC. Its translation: CASLGPYEQYF.

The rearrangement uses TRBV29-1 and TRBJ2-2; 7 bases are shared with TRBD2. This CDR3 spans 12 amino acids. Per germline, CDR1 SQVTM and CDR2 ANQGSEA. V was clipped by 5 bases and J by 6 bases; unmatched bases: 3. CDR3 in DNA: TGCAGCGTTTTAGCGGGCTCCGGGGAGCTGTTTTTT. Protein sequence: CSVLAGSGELFF.

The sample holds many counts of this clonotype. The chain's CDR3 is CASSLVGGRNEKLFF. The CDR3 DNA reads as TGTGCCAGCAGCTTGGTTGGAGGGAGAAATGAAAAACTGTTTTTT. J is TRBJ1-4 and V is TRBV5-4; D call uncertain. Germline CDR1 and CDR2: SGHNT and YYREEE (reference sequence). V was pared by 0 bases and J by 5 bases, with 11 bases between. The CDR3 runs 15 residues.

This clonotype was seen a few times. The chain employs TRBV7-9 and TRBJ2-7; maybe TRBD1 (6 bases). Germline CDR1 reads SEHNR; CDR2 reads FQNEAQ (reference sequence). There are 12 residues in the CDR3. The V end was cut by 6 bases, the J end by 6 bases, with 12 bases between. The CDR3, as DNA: TGTGCCAGCAGGCCAGGGGTAGCCGAGCAGTACTTC. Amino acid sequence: CASRPGVAEQYF.

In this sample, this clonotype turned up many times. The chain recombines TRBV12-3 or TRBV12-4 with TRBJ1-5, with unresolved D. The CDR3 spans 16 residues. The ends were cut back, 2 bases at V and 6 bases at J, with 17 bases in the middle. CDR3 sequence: CASSLSGGFMGQPQHF. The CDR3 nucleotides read TGTGCCAGCAGTTTAAGCGGCGGTTTCATGGGTCAGCCCCAGCATTTT.

CDR3: CASSFYSAGDTDTQYF. The CDR3 coding sequence is TGTGCCAGCAGCTTTTATTCCGCGGGAGACACAGATACGCAGTATTTT. This sequence joins TRBV11-2 and TRBJ2-3; TRBD2 agrees at 7 bases. Trimming took 3 bases from V and 2 from J; bases not matched to a gene: 8. This CDR3 has 16 amino acids. Germline CDR1 SGHAT, CDR2 FQNNGV.

The CDR3 DNA is TGTGCCAGTAGTAGCTTTGCGTGGCGAAAGAACACCGGGGAGCTGTTTTTT. Its protein is CASSSFAWRKNTGELFF. V gene TRBV19 combines with J gene TRBJ2-2; D ambiguous. This CDR3 contains 17 residues. With 4 bases removed from V and 1 base from J, the gap between germline ends came to 16 bases. The germline CDR1 and CDR2 sequences are LNHDA and SQIVND (reference sequence).

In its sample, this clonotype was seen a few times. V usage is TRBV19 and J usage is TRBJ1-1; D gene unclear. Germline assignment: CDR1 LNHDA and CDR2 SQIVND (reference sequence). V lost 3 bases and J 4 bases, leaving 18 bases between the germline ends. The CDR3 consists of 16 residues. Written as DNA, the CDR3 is TGTGCCAGTAGTATTTGGTCTCGAGGGAAGGGCACTGAAGCTTTCTTT. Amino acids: CASSIWSRGKGTEAFF. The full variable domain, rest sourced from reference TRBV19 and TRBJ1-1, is DGGITQSPKYLFRKEGQNVTLSCEQNLNHDAMYWYRQDPGQGLRLIYYSQIVNDFQKGDIAEGYSVSREKKESFPLTVTSAQKNPTAFYLCASSIWSRGKGTEAFFGQGTRLTVV.

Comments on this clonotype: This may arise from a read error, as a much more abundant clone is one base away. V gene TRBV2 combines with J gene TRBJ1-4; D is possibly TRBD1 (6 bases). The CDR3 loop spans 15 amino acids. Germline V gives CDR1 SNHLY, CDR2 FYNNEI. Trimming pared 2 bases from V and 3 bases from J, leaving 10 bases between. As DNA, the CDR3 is TGTGCCAGCAGTGAATCTGGGGGCGCTAATGAAAAACTGTTTTTT. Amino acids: CASSESGGANEKLFF.

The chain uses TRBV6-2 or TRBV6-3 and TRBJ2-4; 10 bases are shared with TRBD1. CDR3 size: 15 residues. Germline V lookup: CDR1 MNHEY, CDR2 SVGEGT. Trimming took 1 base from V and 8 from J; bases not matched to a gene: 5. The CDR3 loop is CASSYFRQGADIQYF. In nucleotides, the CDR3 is TGTGCCAGCAGTTACTTTAGACAGGGGGCGGACATTCAGTACTTC.

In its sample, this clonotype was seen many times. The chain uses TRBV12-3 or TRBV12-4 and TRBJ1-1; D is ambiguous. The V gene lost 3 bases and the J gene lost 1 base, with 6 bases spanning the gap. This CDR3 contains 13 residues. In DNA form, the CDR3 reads TGTGCCAGCAGTTTCCCCCCGAACACTGAAGCTTTCTTT. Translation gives CASSFPPNTEAFF.

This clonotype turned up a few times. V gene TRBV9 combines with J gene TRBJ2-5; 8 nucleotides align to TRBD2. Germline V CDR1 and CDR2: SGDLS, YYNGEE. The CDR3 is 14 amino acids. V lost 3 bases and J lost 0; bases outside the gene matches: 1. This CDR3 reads CASSAGLDQETQYF. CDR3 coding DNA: TGTGCCAGCAGCGCGGGACTAGACCAAGAGACCCAGTACTTC.

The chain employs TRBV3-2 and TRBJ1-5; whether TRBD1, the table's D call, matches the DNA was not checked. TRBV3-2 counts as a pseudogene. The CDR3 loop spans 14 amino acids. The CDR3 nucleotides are TGTGCCAGCAGCCAAGGGGCCGGGTCTCAGCCCCAGCATTTT. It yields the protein CASSQGAGSQPQHF.

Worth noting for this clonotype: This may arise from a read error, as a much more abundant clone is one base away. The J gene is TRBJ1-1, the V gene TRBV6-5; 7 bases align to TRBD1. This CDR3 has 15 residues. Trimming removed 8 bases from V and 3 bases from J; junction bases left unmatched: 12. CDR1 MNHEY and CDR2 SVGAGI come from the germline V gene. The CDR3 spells CASGSARQGDTEAFF. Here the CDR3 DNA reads TGTGCCAGCGGCTCCGCGCGACAGGGCGACACTGAAGCTTTCTTT.

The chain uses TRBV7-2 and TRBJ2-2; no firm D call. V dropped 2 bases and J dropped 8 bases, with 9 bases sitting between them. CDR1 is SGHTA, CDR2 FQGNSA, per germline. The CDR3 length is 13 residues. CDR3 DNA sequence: TGTGCCAGCAGCTTACTGGAAGGAGGGGAGCTGTTTTTT. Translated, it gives CASSLLEGGELFF.

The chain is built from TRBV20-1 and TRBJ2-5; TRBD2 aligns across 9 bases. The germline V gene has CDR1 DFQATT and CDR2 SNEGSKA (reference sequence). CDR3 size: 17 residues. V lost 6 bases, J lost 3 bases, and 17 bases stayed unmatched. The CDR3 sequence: CSARKPSGIFVKETQYF. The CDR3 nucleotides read TGCAGTGCCCGAAAGCCTAGCGGGATTTTCGTAAAAGAGACCCAGTACTTC.

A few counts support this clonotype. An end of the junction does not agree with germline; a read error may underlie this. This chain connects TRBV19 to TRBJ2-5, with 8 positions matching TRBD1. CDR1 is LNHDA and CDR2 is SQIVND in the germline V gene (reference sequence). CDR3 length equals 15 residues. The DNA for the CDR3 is TGTGCCAGTAGTAATACAGGGGGATTTGGAGAGACCCGGTACTTC. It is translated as CASSNTGGFGETRYF.

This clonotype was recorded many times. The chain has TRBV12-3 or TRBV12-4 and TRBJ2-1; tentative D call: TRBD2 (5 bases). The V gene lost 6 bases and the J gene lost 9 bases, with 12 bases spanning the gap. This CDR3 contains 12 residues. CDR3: CASSPDGIEQFF. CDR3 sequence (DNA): TGTGCCAGCAGCCCGGACGGGATTGAGCAGTTCTTC.

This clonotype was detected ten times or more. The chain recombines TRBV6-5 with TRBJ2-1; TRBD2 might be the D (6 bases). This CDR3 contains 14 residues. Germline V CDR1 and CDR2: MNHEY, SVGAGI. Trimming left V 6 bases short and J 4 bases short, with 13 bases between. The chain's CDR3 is CASRGVADYNEQFF. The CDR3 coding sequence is TGTGCCAGCAGGGGGGTAGCGGATTACAATGAGCAGTTCTTC.